This T cell receptor (beta chain) was profiled in a study of cytomegalovirus exposure and HLA in healthy donors. PCR was performed using 60 Vbeta and 13 Jbeta primers. TCRdb keeps only in-frame clones here, not all; method: immunoSEQ multiplex PCR. The sample contains about 150,000 clones, approximately 80% of which appear only once. With regard to this clone: What it binds is unknown.

Points from the study as a whole: CMV antigen specificity was confirmed in vitro for a few CMV-associated chains.

CDR1 is SGHAT, CDR2 FQDESV, per germline (reference sequence). The CDR3 has 13 residues. V was shortened by 0 bases and J by 6 bases, with 5 bases between the two germline ends. Nominally healthy donors provided the samples, though records likely missed some immune exposures. Material for sequencing was PBMCs. V and J are TRBV11-1 and TRBJ2-2; the D is unclear. The receptor was isolated from a woman aged 40 to 49 in good health and CMV-seropositive. CDR3 bases: TGTGCCAGCAGCTTAGCCCGGGCCGGGGAGCTGTTTTTT. Translation gives CASSLARAGELFF. The whole variable domain, filled in from reference TRBV11-1 and TRBJ2-2, reads EAEVAQSPRYKITEKSQAVAFWCDPISGHATLYWYRQILGQGPELLVQFQDESVVDDSQLPKDRFSAERLKGVDSTLKIQPAELGDSAMYLCASSLARAGELFFGEGSRLTVL.